This TCR beta chain was identified in a study of T-cell reconstitution after alpha-beta-depleted transplantation in children. This clonotype was observed many times. A TCRbeta library incorporating unique molecular identifiers was prepared. One entry per CDR3 protein, called by TCRdb with MiXCR from the PCR reads. This sample has under 6,500 distinct CDR3 sequences; around 16% occur once, and the top ten carry under 85%. Germline V gene sequence: CDR1 LGHDT, CDR2 YNNKEL (reference sequence). After removal of 1 base from V and 4 bases from J, the junction contained 4 bases not matched to a gene. This CDR3 has 15 residues.

The rearrangement links TRBV3-1 to TRBJ2-5; 9 bases are shared with TRBD1. The sequenced sample was PBMCs, mostly from graft donor cells, obtained 180 days after TCRalphabeta/CD19-depleted stem cell transplant. The receptor's source is a patient under 10 years old who had a stem cell transplant for inherited bone marrow failure, so the T cells may come from the graft donor. The DNA for the CDR3 is TGTGCCAGCAGCCAAGCTGTGGACAGGGGAGAGACCCAGTACTTC. Protein sequence: CASSQAVDRGETQYF.